A selection of T cell receptor beta chains follows, all from one sample in a study of blood T cell repertoires in COVID-19. Sequenced by immunoSEQ multiplex PCR; TCRdb stores in-frame clones only, minus some. The sample contains fewer than 600,000 clones, 88% of which appear only once. The sequenced sample was PBMCs or T cells enriched from blood (not recorded which). Receptors originate from a woman aged 40 to 49 who had recovered from COVID-19. Each CDR3 is given with its conserved first and last residue. Fields, in order: J gene, clone size, D gene, V gene, CDR3 DNA, CDR3 protein. The D gene is left open where the match is weak. Only some rows state a clone size, as once, few, many or a class for expanded clones.

J gene: TRBJ2-1; clone size: once; D gene: TRBD2; V gene: TRBV27; CDR3 DNA: TGTGCCAGCAGTCACTATCGGGAGGGCCTCAATGAGCAGTTCTTC; CDR3 protein: CASSHYREGLNEQFF
J gene: TRBJ2-1; clone size: NA; D gene: NA; V gene: TRBV7-6; CDR3 DNA: TGTGCCAGCAGCTTAGGCGGGGCCCAGGGGCAGTTCTTC; CDR3 protein: CASSLGGAQGQFF
J gene: TRBJ1-3; clone size: once; D gene: TRBD1; V gene: TRBV13; CDR3 DNA: TGTGCCAGCAGCTTACCGGCTTACAGGGGGCGAAACACCATATATTTT; CDR3 protein: CASSLPAYRGRNTIYF
J gene: TRBJ1-2; clone size: NA; D gene: TRBD1; V gene: TRBV10-2; CDR3 DNA: TGCGCCAGCCGGGACAGGGGGCTGTACTATGGCTACACCTTC; CDR3 protein: CASRDRGLYYGYTF
J gene: TRBJ2-5; clone size: NA; D gene: TRBD1; V gene: TRBV4-1; CDR3 DNA: TGCGCCAGCAGCCAAGATACAGGGGAAGAGACCCAGTACTTC; CDR3 protein: CASSQDTGEETQYF
J gene: TRBJ1-2; clone size: NA; D gene: NA; V gene: TRBV6-2/TRBV6-3; CDR3 DNA: TGTGCCAGCAGTAAACAGGGAGACGGCTACACCTTC; CDR3 protein: CASSKQGDGYTF
J gene: TRBJ1-4; clone size: NA; D gene: NA; V gene: TRBV7-9; CDR3 DNA: TGTGCCAGCAGCTTAGGGCGGGACCGAAGTGAAAAACTGTTTTTT; CDR3 protein: CASSLGRDRSEKLFF
J gene: TRBJ2-2; clone size: NA; D gene: NA; V gene: TRBV4-2; CDR3 DNA: TGTGCCAGCAGCCAAAGAGATCCGGACACCGGGGAGCTGTTTTTT; CDR3 protein: CASSQRDPDTGELFF
J gene: TRBJ2-7; clone size: NA; D gene: TRBD2; V gene: TRBV5-1; CDR3 DNA: TGCGCCAGCAGCTCTCCGGGACTAGATGACGAGCAGTACTTC; CDR3 protein: CASSSPGLDDEQYF
J gene: TRBJ1-2; clone size: NA; D gene: NA; V gene: TRBV7-2; CDR3 DNA: TGTGCCAGCAGCGGCCGAGGGCAGAGTACAACCTATGGCTACACCTTC; CDR3 protein: CASSGRGQSTTYGYTF
J gene: TRBJ2-3; clone size: NA; D gene: NA; V gene: TRBV5-5; CDR3 DNA: TGTGCCAGCAGCTCGTCTCAGGACTCTACTACAGATACGCAGTATTTT; CDR3 protein: CASSSSQDSTTDTQYF
J gene: TRBJ2-2; clone size: once; D gene: NA; V gene: TRBV4-1; CDR3 DNA: TGCGCCAGCAGTTCCTCCCCCGGGACAAGGCCCGGGGAGCTGTTTTTT; CDR3 protein: CASSSSPGTRPGELFF
J gene: TRBJ1-5; clone size: NA; D gene: NA; V gene: TRBV5-6; CDR3 DNA: TGTGCCAGCAGTTCCTGGTCGGGGTCGCGGGATCAGCCCCAGCATTTT; CDR3 protein: CASSSWSGSRDQPQHF
J gene: TRBJ2-7; clone size: NA; D gene: TRBD1; V gene: TRBV7-8; CDR3 DNA: TGTGCCAGCAGCTTAGAGGGGGCCCTTCCGTACTTC; CDR3 protein: CASSLEGALPYF
J gene: TRBJ2-7; clone size: NA; D gene: NA; V gene: TRBV3-1/TRBV3-2; CDR3 DNA: TGTGCCAGCAGCCTTATGGGGGGGGCCAGAACCTACGAGCAGTACTTC; CDR3 protein: CASSLMGGARTYEQYF
J gene: TRBJ2-1; clone size: NA; D gene: NA; V gene: TRBV27; CDR3 DNA: TGTGCCAGCAGTTTATCGTCTGCGGGACTGTACAATGAGCAGTTCTTC; CDR3 protein: CASSLSSAGLYNEQFF
J gene: TRBJ1-2; clone size: NA; D gene: TRBD1; V gene: TRBV27; CDR3 DNA: TGTGCCAGCAGTACCCTCGACAGGGGCCCGGGGGGCTACACCTTC; CDR3 protein: CASSTLDRGPGGYTF
J gene: TRBJ2-5; clone size: NA; D gene: NA; V gene: TRBV7-9; CDR3 DNA: TGTGCCAGCAGCTTAGCGCTTGTGCTAGAAGAGACCCAGTACTTC; CDR3 protein: CASSLALVLEETQYF
J gene: TRBJ2-1; clone size: NA; D gene: NA; V gene: TRBV18; CDR3 DNA: TGTGCCAGCTCACCCCTAGAACTCCTCCCTTGGAATGAGCAGTTCTTC; CDR3 protein: CASSPLELLPWNEQFF
J gene: TRBJ2-7; clone size: NA; D gene: NA; V gene: TRBV4-1; CDR3 DNA: TGCGCCAGCAGCCAAGCCAGGTCCCAGTACGAGCAGTACTTC; CDR3 protein: CASSQARSQYEQYF
J gene: TRBJ2-1; clone size: NA; D gene: TRBD2; V gene: TRBV7-9; CDR3 DNA: TGTGCCGGGGGGGGTTACAATGAGCAGTTCTTC; CDR3 protein: CAGGGYNEQFF
J gene: TRBJ1-5; clone size: NA; D gene: NA; V gene: TRBV6-5; CDR3 DNA: TGTGCCAGCATGGGGACATCTAGCAATCAGCCCCAGCATTTT; CDR3 protein: CASMGTSSNQPQHF
J gene: TRBJ2-7; clone size: NA; D gene: NA; V gene: TRBV7-9; CDR3 DNA: TGTGCCAGCAGTCGCTCGACACGGGAGCAGTACTTC; CDR3 protein: CASSRSTREQYF
J gene: TRBJ2-1; clone size: NA; D gene: TRBD2; V gene: TRBV6-2/TRBV6-3; CDR3 DNA: TGTGCCAGCAGTTACTCGGCGACTAGCGGGAGGATTTACAATGAGCAGTTCTTC; CDR3 protein: CASSYSATSGRIYNEQFF
J gene: TRBJ2-7; clone size: NA; D gene: NA; V gene: TRBV2; CDR3 DNA: TGTGCCAGCAGTGAAGGACTGATCTCCTACGAGCAGTACTTC; CDR3 protein: CASSEGLISYEQYF
J gene: TRBJ2-1; clone size: NA; D gene: TRBD1; V gene: TRBV5-8; CDR3 DNA: TGTGCCAGCAGCCCTCCTCGGAGCGACAGGGAAGTCAGTCAGGAGCAGTTCTTC; CDR3 protein: CASSPPRSDREVSQEQFF
J gene: TRBJ2-3; clone size: NA; D gene: NA; V gene: TRBV3-1/TRBV3-2; CDR3 DNA: TGTGCCAGCAGCCAAGATCCCCCGCTAGCAGACACAGATACGCAGTATTTT; CDR3 protein: CASSQDPPLADTDTQYF
J gene: TRBJ2-2; clone size: NA; D gene: NA; V gene: TRBV9; CDR3 DNA: TGTGCCAGCAGCCACTCTCCTTTCAGACAGACGAACACCGGGGAGCTGTTTTTT; CDR3 protein: CASSHSPFRQTNTGELFF
J gene: TRBJ2-4; clone size: NA; D gene: TRBD2; V gene: TRBV6-2/TRBV6-3; CDR3 DNA: TGTGCCAGCAGTTACCTCGCCGGGACTAGCGGCATTCTAGCCAAAAACATTCAGTACTTC; CDR3 protein: CASSYLAGTSGILAKNIQYF
J gene: TRBJ2-7; clone size: NA; D gene: TRBD1; V gene: TRBV5-4; CDR3 DNA: TGTGCCAGCAGCAAGGGACAGGGGTCCTACGAGCAGTACTTC; CDR3 protein: CASSKGQGSYEQYF
J gene: TRBJ2-1; clone size: NA; D gene: TRBD2; V gene: TRBV27; CDR3 DNA: TGTGCCAGCAGTTCTTTTCAGGGACTAGCGGGAGGCAATGAGCAGTTCTTC; CDR3 protein: CASSSFQGLAGGNEQFF
J gene: TRBJ2-1; clone size: NA; D gene: NA; V gene: TRBV7-9; CDR3 DNA: TGTGCCAGCAGCTTAGGTCGGGGGAGTAGGGGTAGGAATGAGCAGTTCTTC; CDR3 protein: CASSLGRGSRGRNEQFF
J gene: TRBJ1-6; clone size: once; D gene: NA; V gene: TRBV18; CDR3 DNA: TGTGCCAGCTCACGGGCCCAAGGTAGAAATAATTCACCCCTCCACTTT; CDR3 protein: CASSRAQGRNNSPLHF
J gene: TRBJ1-1; clone size: NA; D gene: NA; V gene: TRBV18; CDR3 DNA: TGTGCCAGCTCACCACGGGGGGACACTGAAGCTTTCTTT; CDR3 protein: CASSPRGDTEAFF
J gene: TRBJ1-5; clone size: NA; D gene: TRBD1; V gene: TRBV7-2; CDR3 DNA: TGTGCCAGCAGCTTAAGCGCCGGGACAGGGAGTAATCAGCCCCAGCATTTT; CDR3 protein: CASSLSAGTGSNQPQHF
J gene: TRBJ1-2; clone size: NA; D gene: NA; V gene: TRBV29-1; CDR3 DNA: TGCAGCGTTGAAGACCTGGACTTTGGTGGCTACACCTTC; CDR3 protein: CSVEDLDFGGYTF
J gene: TRBJ2-5; clone size: once; D gene: TRBD1; V gene: TRBV4-3; CDR3 DNA: TGCGCCAGCAGCCCTCGGACAGGTCAGACCCAGTACTTC; CDR3 protein: CASSPRTGQTQYF
J gene: TRBJ1-2; clone size: NA; D gene: NA; V gene: TRBV7-2; CDR3 DNA: TGTGCCAGCAGCTTAGGCAGGGACTATGGCTACACCTTC; CDR3 protein: CASSLGRDYGYTF
J gene: TRBJ2-2; clone size: NA; D gene: TRBD2; V gene: TRBV27; CDR3 DNA: TGTGCCAGCAGTGGCCAAGGAGCGGGAGGATATAGGGTCACCGGGGAGCTGTTTTTT; CDR3 protein: CASSGQGAGGYRVTGELFF
J gene: TRBJ2-3; clone size: NA; D gene: NA; V gene: TRBV27; CDR3 DNA: TGTGCCAGCAGCCTTGGCCCTCAGGATACGCAGTATTTT; CDR3 protein: CASSLGPQDTQYF
J gene: TRBJ2-2; clone size: NA; D gene: NA; V gene: TRBV5-1; CDR3 DNA: TGCGCCAGCAGCGGGGGACAAAAAACGGGGGAGCTGTTTTTT; CDR3 protein: CASSGGQKTGELFF
J gene: TRBJ1-1; clone size: NA; D gene: TRBD1; V gene: TRBV18; CDR3 DNA: TGTGCCAGCTCACCATCGCTAGGGGGCAGGACTGAAGCTTTCTTT; CDR3 protein: CASSPSLGGRTEAFF